This T cell receptor (beta chain) was recovered during a study of early T cells in non-severe SARS-CoV-2 infection. This clonotype was recorded at least ten times. The CDR3 has 15 amino acids. The V gene lost 1 base and the J gene lost 5 bases, with 14 bases spanning the gap. CDR1 is SGHTA and CDR2 is FQGNSA in the germline V gene. TCRdb called the 5' RACE reads again in MiXCR, with one record for every CDR3 protein. The sample contains roughly 28,000 distinct CDR3 sequences, roughly 4.2% of which appear only once. Sequencing used whole blood. This TCR came from an adult who was a healthcare worker with PCR-confirmed SARS-CoV-2 infection or an uninfected control (not recorded which). V is TRBV7-2 and J is TRBJ2-5; TRBD1 is a possible D gene (6 bases). The CDR3 nucleotides read TGTGCCAGCAGCTTAGTTACGGGAACAGGGGAGACCCAGTACTTC. As protein: CASSLVTGTGETQYF.